The 19 T cell receptor beta chains reported below all come from one sample, sequenced in a study of OX40 agonist ivuxolimab in advanced cancers. Libraries were prepared through the immunoSEQ multiplex PCR assay. TCRdb retrieved this table from immuneACCESS and kept in-frame rearrangements only. Not all clones are present; in checked studies, unresolved V genes account for under half, and no reason is known for the remainder. This sample gives around 130,000 clones in total; about 93% of them show up just once. Approximately 0.15% of the sample lies in the top ten. Sequences were derived from CD4+ or CD8+ T cells sorted from blood, sampled in a trial of the OX40 agonist ivuxolimab. The receptors here all came from an adult with an advanced solid tumor such as melanoma, head and neck, liver or kidney cancer.

V gene TRBV9 combines with J gene TRBJ1-1; 8 nucleotides match TRBD1. Losses at the gene ends were 4 bases for V and 3 bases for J; bases not matched to a gene: 17. Germline V gene data show CDR1 as SGDLS and CDR2 as YYNGEE. The CDR3 has 18 residues. CDR3 in amino acids: CASSPEGSGRDRYTEAFF. In DNA, the CDR3 is TGTGCCAGCAGCCCCGAGGGGTCGGGTCGGGACAGGTACACTGAAGCTTTCTTT.

The chain carries TRBV11-3 and TRBJ2-7, with D hard to call. This CDR3 has 14 residues. The V gene's germline CDR1 is SGHNT and CDR2 YENEEA. V lost 0 bases and J lost 1, with 7 bases in between. DNA for the CDR3: TGTGCCAGCAGCTTAGATTTCGGATCCTACGAGCAGTACTTC. Translating gives CASSLDFGSYEQYF.

The chain employs TRBV6-1 and TRBJ2-3; D gene ambiguous. V shed 7 bases and J shed 6 bases, with 14 bases lying between them. The germline V gene has CDR1 MNHNS and CDR2 SASEGT. The length of the CDR3 is 13 residues. In nucleotides, the CDR3 is TGTGCCAGCAAAATCAACCCCCCGGATACGCAGTATTTT. It translates to CASKINPPDTQYF.

This rearrangement joins TRBV19 to TRBJ2-3; no firm D call. V lost 9 bases to trimming and J lost 6 bases, with 10 bases between them. This CDR3 has 11 amino acids. Germline V gene sequence: CDR1 LNHDA, CDR2 SQIVND (reference sequence). CDR3 loop: CASALWDTQYF. In nucleotides, the CDR3 is TGTGCCAGCGCTCTCTGGGATACGCAGTATTTT.

This chain joins TRBV30 and TRBJ1-5; a possible D gene is TRBD1 (6 bases). V was cut by 0 bases and J by 3 bases, with 9 bases left in between. The CDR3 has 14 residues. The germline V gene encodes CDR1 GTSNPN and CDR2 SVGIG (reference sequence). The CDR3 reads CAWSVGGFNQPQHF. CDR3 in DNA: TGTGCCTGGAGTGTAGGGGGGTTCAATCAGCCCCAGCATTTT.

The chain recombines TRBV19 with TRBJ1-4; 8 nucleotides line up with TRBD1. V lost 5 bases, J lost 4 bases, and 6 bases stayed unmatched. The CDR3 spans 15 residues. Germline CDR1 LNHDA, CDR2 SQIVND (reference sequence). The CDR3 nucleotides read TGTGCCAGTAGTGGGGGACAGGCGCTTAATGAAAAACTGTTTTTT. Translating it yields CASSGGQALNEKLFF.

This clone appeared a few times. This chain uses TRBV7-2 with TRBJ2-7; D gene uncertain. CDR1 and CDR2 from the germline V gene are SGHTA and FQGNSA. The CDR3 is made up of 11 amino acids. V gave up 2 bases and J gave up 7 bases, with 6 bases separating them. CDR3 nucleotides: TGTGCCAGCAGCTTATCCCGGGAGCAGTACTTC. Translation: CASSLSREQYF.

This chain connects TRBV10-3 to TRBJ1-1; TRBD1 aligns across 8 bases. The trim removed 6 bases at V and 6 bases at J, leaving 6 bases unmatched. Germline V CDR1 and CDR2: ENHRY, SYGVKD. The CDR3 sequence is 13 residues long. The CDR3 loop reads CAIRGGQASEAFF. As DNA, the CDR3 is TGTGCCATCAGAGGGGGACAGGCCTCTGAAGCTTTCTTT.

The chain combines TRBV10-2 with TRBJ1-1; D ambiguous. Germline V CDR1 and CDR2: WSHSY, SAAADI. The CDR3 contains 13 residues. V shed 7 bases and J shed 1 base, with 10 bases lying between them. The CDR3 bases are TGCGCCAGCACCCGTCACAGGAACACTGAAGCTTTCTTT. This sequence encodes CASTRHRNTEAFF.

This rearrangement joins TRBV28 to TRBJ1-2; 7 bases fit TRBD1. V gave up 5 bases and J gave up 2 bases; unmatched junction bases: 8. CDR3 length equals 15 residues. Per the germline V gene, CDR1 is MDHEN and CDR2 is SYDVKM. As DNA, the CDR3 is TGTGCCAGCAGTGTACCACAGGGGATAAACTATGGCTACACCTTC. Protein: CASSVPQGINYGYTF.

The chain recombines TRBV6-4 with TRBJ1-1; tentatively, D is TRBD1 (6 bases). The germline V and J ends were trimmed by 6 bases and 4 bases, with 12 bases remaining between them. CDR3 size: 13 residues. Germline V gene sequence: CDR1 MRHNA, CDR2 SNTAGT. The CDR3 sequence: CASSREGGTEAFF. CDR3 coding DNA: TGTGCCAGCAGCAGGGAAGGGGGCACTGAAGCTTTCTTT.

CDR3 loop: CASSYSTSGSSGEQFF. CDR3 DNA: TGTGCCAGCAGTTACTCGACTAGCGGGAGTTCTGGTGAGCAGTTCTTC. This chain joins TRBV6-6 and TRBJ2-1; 12 bases are a match to TRBD2. There are 16 residues in the CDR3. Germline CDR1 reads MNHNY; CDR2 reads SVGAGI (reference sequence). V shed 0 bases and J 9 bases; nucleotides not matched to a gene: 6.

The chain is built from TRBV11-2 and TRBJ2-2, with D perhaps matching TRBD2 (6 bases). CDR3 length equals 18 residues. Germline V gene sequence: CDR1 SGHAT, CDR2 FQNNGV. Trimming removed 1 base at V and 1 base at J, with 16 bases between. CDR3 amino acids: CASSLAPLMEGNTGELFF. CDR3 nucleotide sequence: TGTGCCAGCAGCTTAGCCCCCCTAATGGAGGGGAACACCGGGGAGCTGTTTTTT.

The J gene is TRBJ2-5, the V gene TRBV7-3, with D possibly TRBD2 on 5 matching bases. Trimming cost V 5 bases and J 5 bases, with 12 bases left between them. Germline loops: CDR1 SGHTA, CDR2 FQGTGA. The CDR3 has 13 residues. DNA of the CDR3: TGTGCCAGCAGCCGAGGGCTCGGGGAGACCCAGTACTTC. Its translation: CASSRGLGETQYF.

This chain joins TRBV5-1 and TRBJ2-7, with TRBD1 identical over 8 bases. This CDR3 is 16 amino acids long. V shed 2 bases and J 0 bases; nucleotides not matched to a gene: 7. Germline CDR1 and CDR2: SGHRS and YFSETQ. CDR3 sequence (DNA): TGCGCCAGCAGCTTACTGACAGGGGCCAGCTCCTACGAGCAGTACTTC. This sequence encodes CASSLLTGASSYEQYF.

This clone came up a few times. V usage is TRBV2 and J usage is TRBJ1-5, with TRBD1 as a possible D gene (6 bases). Trimming left V 5 bases short and J 7 bases short, with 12 bases between. CDR3 size: 13 residues. Germline V CDR1 and CDR2: SNHLY, FYNNEI. CDR3 region: CASSNRVGQPQHF. The DNA for the CDR3 is TGTGCCAGCAGTAACAGGGTGGGGCAGCCCCAGCATTTT.

The V call is TRBV5-5, the J call TRBJ2-3; possibly TRBD2 for D (6 bases). Per the germline V gene, CDR1 is SGHKS and CDR2 is YYEKEE (reference sequence). The CDR3 has 12 residues. Trimming stripped 2 bases from V and 7 bases from J, with 8 bases between. In DNA form, the CDR3 reads TGTGCCAGCAGCTTTCGGGACTATACGCAGTATTTT. Translated: CASSFRDYTQYF.

The V call is TRBV11-2, the J call TRBJ2-7, with 13 bases aligning to TRBD2. The length of the CDR3 is 15 residues. Trimming took 5 bases from V and 3 from J; bases not matched to a gene: 4. From germline, CDR1 is SGHAT and CDR2 FQNNGV. The CDR3 region is CASSAGLAGVYEQYF. CDR3 in DNA: TGTGCCAGCAGCGCAGGACTAGCGGGAGTCTACGAGCAGTACTTC.

This chain links TRBV9 with TRBJ1-4, with D tentatively TRBD1 (5 bases). Germline V CDR1 and CDR2: SGDLS, YYNGEE. The CDR3 consists of 16 residues. The V end was cut by 0 bases, the J end by 4 bases, with 13 bases between. The CDR3 DNA is TGTGCCAGCAGCGTAGAATCGGGACGGCTTAATGAAAAACTGTTTTTT. Its protein is CASSVESGRLNEKLFF.